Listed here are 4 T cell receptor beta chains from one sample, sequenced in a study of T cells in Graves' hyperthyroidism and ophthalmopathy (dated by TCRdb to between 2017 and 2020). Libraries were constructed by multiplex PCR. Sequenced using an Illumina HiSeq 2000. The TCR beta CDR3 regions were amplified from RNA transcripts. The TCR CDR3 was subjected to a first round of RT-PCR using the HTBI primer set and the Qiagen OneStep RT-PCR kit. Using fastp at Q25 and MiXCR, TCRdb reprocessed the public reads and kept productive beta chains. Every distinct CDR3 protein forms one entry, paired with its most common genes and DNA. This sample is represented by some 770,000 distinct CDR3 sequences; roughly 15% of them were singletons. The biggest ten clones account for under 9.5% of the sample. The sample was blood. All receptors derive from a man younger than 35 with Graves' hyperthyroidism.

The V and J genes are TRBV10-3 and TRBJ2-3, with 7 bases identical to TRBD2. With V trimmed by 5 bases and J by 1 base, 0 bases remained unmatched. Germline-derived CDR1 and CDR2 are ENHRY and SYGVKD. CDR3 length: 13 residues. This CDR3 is CAISLAGTDTQYF. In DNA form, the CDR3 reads TGTGCCATCAGTCTAGCGGGCACAGATACGCAGTATTTT.

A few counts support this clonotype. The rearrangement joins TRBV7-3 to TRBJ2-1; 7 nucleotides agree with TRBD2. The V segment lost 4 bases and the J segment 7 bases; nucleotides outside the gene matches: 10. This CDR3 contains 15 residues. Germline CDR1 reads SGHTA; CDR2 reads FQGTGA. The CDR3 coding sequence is TGTGCCAGCAGCTCTTCGGGACTACCTTCGAATGAGCAGTTCTTC. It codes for CASSSSGLPSNEQFF.

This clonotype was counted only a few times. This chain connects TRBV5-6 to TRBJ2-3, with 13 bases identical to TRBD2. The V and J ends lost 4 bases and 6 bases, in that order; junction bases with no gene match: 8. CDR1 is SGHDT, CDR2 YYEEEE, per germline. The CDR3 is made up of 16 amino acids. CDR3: CASSLPGTSGKDTQYF. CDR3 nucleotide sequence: TGTGCCAGCAGCCTTCCCGGGACTAGCGGGAAGGATACGCAGTATTTT.

The CDR3 DNA reads TGTGCCAGCAGTTTATGGGACAGGGGTTCGAGCAATCAGCCCCAGCATTTT. Translating gives CASSLWDRGSSNQPQHF. The chain couples TRBV28 to TRBJ1-5; TRBD1 aligns across 9 bases. The V gene's germline CDR1 is MDHEN and CDR2 SYDVKM. The length of the CDR3 is 17 residues. The V segment lost 0 bases and the J segment 1 base; nucleotides outside the gene matches: 4.